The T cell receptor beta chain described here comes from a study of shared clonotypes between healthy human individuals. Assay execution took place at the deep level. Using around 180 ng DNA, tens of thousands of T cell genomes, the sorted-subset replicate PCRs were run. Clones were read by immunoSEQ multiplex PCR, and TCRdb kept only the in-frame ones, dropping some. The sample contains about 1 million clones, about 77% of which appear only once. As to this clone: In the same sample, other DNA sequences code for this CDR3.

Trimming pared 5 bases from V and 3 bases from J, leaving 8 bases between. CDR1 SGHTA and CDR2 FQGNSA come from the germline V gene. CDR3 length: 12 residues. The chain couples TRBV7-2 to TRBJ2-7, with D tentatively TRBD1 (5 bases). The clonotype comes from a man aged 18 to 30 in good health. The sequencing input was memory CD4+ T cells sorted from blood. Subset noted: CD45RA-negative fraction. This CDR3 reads CASSGTGYEQYF. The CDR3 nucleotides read TGTGCCAGCAGCGGAACAGGCTACGAGCAGTACTTC.